This TCR beta chain is from a study of blood T cell repertoires in COVID-19. Study-wide context: There were acute and convalescent COVID-19 samples, and they came from the United States, Italy and Spain.

The data were produced by immunoSEQ multiplex PCR, yet TCRdb's version contains in-frame clones alone and is incomplete. Here the sample spans more than 200,000 clones, approximately 90% being singletons. Per the germline V gene, CDR1 is MNHEY and CDR2 is SMNVEV (reference sequence). The CDR3 extends over 14 amino acids. Trimming took 2 bases from V and 3 from J; bases not matched to a gene: 3. The V gene is TRBV27, the J gene TRBJ1-2; 7 bases line up with TRBD1. Material: peripheral blood. This receptor was taken from a man aged 45-65 years with acute or convalescent COVID-19. For the CDR3, the DNA is TGTGCCAGCAGTTTAACAGGGGCCTACTATGGCTACACCTTC. Its protein is CASSLTGAYYGYTF.